This note documents a single T cell receptor (beta chain) sequence. Its antigen is still unknown. The data derive from a study of beta chain features in type 1 diabetes. Whole-study findings and limits: Shortening that was moderate but significant affected the TCRB CDR3s of Type 1 diabetes patients in all four CD4+ subsets. The influence of HLA type on TCRB rearrangement stayed undetermined.

Expressed TCRB transcripts got sequenced, as all isolated RNA was reverse transcribed. Naive, central memory and regulatory T cell samples came to a mean of about 3.9 million reads. Libraries were prepared by immunoSEQ multiplex PCR; TCRdb keeps only in-frame clonotypes and omits some of them. There are 400,000 to 600,000 clones in the sample; 30% occur only once, and almost 0.065% lies in the top ten. The CDR3 consists of 18 residues. Trimming removed 2 bases at V and 8 bases at J, with 25 bases between. Germline V CDR1 and CDR2: SEHNR, FQNEAQ (reference sequence). The source material was naive CD4+ T cells from blood. This chain connects TRBV7-9 to TRBJ2-1; TRBD2 might be the D (6 bases). The clonotype comes from a man between 18 and 35 years old in good health. Here the CDR3 DNA reads TGTGCCAGCAGCTTATTAAGGTCCGGGACTGGCGGGTTGCATGAGCAGTTCTTC. The encoded protein is CASSLLRSGTGGLHEQFF.